Below, one T cell receptor beta chain is given with its context. Its antigen is as yet unknown. These data originate in a study of cytomegalovirus exposure and HLA in healthy donors. Whole-study context: The approximately 700 first-cohort repertoires shared a platform with the roughly 130 validation repertoires, as reported in a later analysis. Regarding the study as a whole: The tendency of first-cohort TCR clusters to co-occur in the 130 or so validation repertoires was identified by a subsequent analysis. Among TCR beta chains, those listed as cytomegalovirus-associated numbered over 150. While the bulk of TCR sequences proved rare, some public TCRs turned up in many donors.

Germline loops: CDR1 SGDLS, CDR2 YYNGEE. The CDR3 is 15 residues long. The germline V and J ends were trimmed by 4 bases and 15 bases, with 23 bases remaining between them. Repertoires were generated with immunoSEQ multiplex PCR, while TCRdb's copy carries only in-frame clones and drops some. The sample comprises 95,000 to 150,000 clones, 88% of which are singletons, and around 6% rests with the top ten. Sample: PBMCs. The clonotype was recovered from a woman between 18 and 30 years old in good health and CMV-seropositive. V gene TRBV9 combines with J gene TRBJ1-6; a possible D gene is TRBD1 (6 bases). The CDR3 region is CASSPTPNRDNVLHF. CDR3 DNA sequence: TGTGCCAGCAGCCCTACACCTAACCGGGACAATGTCCTCCACTTT.